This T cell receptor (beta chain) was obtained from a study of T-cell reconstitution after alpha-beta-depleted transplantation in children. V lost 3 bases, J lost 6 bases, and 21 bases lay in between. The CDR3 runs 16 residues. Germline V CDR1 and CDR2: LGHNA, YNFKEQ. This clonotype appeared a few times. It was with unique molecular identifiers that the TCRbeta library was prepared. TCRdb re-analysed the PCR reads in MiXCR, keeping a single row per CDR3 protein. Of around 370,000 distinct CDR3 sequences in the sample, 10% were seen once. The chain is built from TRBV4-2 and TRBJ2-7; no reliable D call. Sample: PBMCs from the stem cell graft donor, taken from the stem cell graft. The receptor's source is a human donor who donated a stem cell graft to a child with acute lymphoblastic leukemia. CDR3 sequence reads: CASSQLTSSSWGEQYF. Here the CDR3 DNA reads TGTGCCAGCAGCCAGCTTACTTCGTCAAGTTGGGGCGAGCAGTACTTC.